The 6 T cell receptor beta chains listed next were all sequenced from one sample in a study of regulatory T cells in long-lasting Graves disease. Stated time point: persistent/refractory GD, antithyroid drugs over 5 years with positive TRAb. PBMCs were the source of the RNA used for TCR sequencing. Construction of TCR beta libraries relied on iRepertoire HTBI primers and on Arm-PCR targeting CDR3 regions. TCRdb re-derived calls from the multiplex PCR reads in MiXCR, one entry per CDR3 protein. The sample includes 430,000 or so distinct CDR3 sequences, roughly a fifth of them seen just once. The sample consisted of peripheral blood mononuclear cells (PBMCs), taken when the disease was refractory, from a patient treated with antithyroid drugs. These receptors came from a female donor with Graves disease.

This clonotype has at least ten counts. V is TRBV2 and J is TRBJ1-6; 8 bases fit TRBD1. V dropped 8 bases and J dropped 1; count of bases not matched to a gene: 10. This CDR3 is 17 amino acids long. CDR1 is SNHLY, CDR2 FYNNEI, per germline. The CDR3 bases are TGTGCCAGCTGCAGACAGGGGAAGTCGTCCTATAATTCACCCCTCCACTTT. Its protein product is CASCRQGKSSYNSPLHF.

This chain links TRBV6-2 or TRBV6-3 with TRBJ2-5; 8 nucleotides align to TRBD2. Trimming cost V 5 bases and J 7 bases; bases outside gene matches: 6. CDR1 is MNHEY and CDR2 is SVGEGT in the germline V gene. The CDR3 length is 13 residues. CDR3 nucleotide sequence: TGTGCCAGCAGTGAAGCGGGGGTAGGGACCCAGTACTTC. Its protein product is CASSEAGVGTQYF.

The chain recombines TRBV18 with TRBJ1-2, with TRBD1 as a possible D gene (5 bases). Trimming took off 5 bases at V and 8 bases at J, with 18 bases between the two ends. The germline gives CDR1 KGHSH, CDR2 LQKENI. CDR3 length equals 14 residues. The CDR3 is CASSTVDSGAGYTF. The CDR3 DNA follows: TGTGCCAGCTCAACCGTCGACAGCGGTGCCGGCTACACCTTC.

A note on this clonotype: Since a much larger clone is just one base distant, this may be a read error. This rearrangement joins TRBV28 to TRBJ1-2, with D possibly being TRBD1 (5 bases). Per germline, CDR1 MDHEN and CDR2 SYDVKM. This CDR3 contains 13 residues. The CDR3: CAGSVGGGYGYTF. The CDR3 region has the DNA TGTGCCGGCAGCGTGGGGGGGGGTTATGGCTACACCTTC.

For this clonotype: This CDR3 is missing its conserved last phenylalanine or tryptophan, likely due to a read error. V and J are TRBV28 and TRBJ2-7; the D call may be TRBD1 or TRBD2 (5 bases each). The germline V gene encodes CDR1 MDHEN and CDR2 SYDVKM. Trimming removed 6 bases from V and 0 bases from J, with 15 bases in between. CDR3 length: 15 residues. The CDR3 nucleotides read TGTGCCAGCAGCCTCGGGCCAGGGAGCTCCTACGAGCAGTACTCC. Its translation: CASSLGPGSSYEQYS.

The rearrangement joins TRBV19 to TRBJ1-1, with 8 bases that match TRBD1. The ends lost 4 bases at V and 9 bases at J; junction bases unmatched: 7. In germline, CDR1 is LNHDA, CDR2 SQIVND (reference sequence). This CDR3 has 13 residues. Here the CDR3 DNA reads TGTGCCAGTAGTACCCAGGGGGCAGATAAAGCTTTCTTT. It is translated as CASSTQGADKAFF.